This entry concerns a single T cell receptor beta chain. This entry comes from a study of technical replicates of blood from a few donors. CDR1 and CDR2 from the germline V gene are SGHVS and FNYEAQ. The ends lost 5 bases at V and 6 bases at J; junction bases unmatched: 12. The CDR3 consists of 16 residues. TCRdb's copy holds only in-frame clones and misses some; the assay was immunoSEQ multiplex PCR. The sample consists of 98,000 or so clones, almost 96% of them appearing once. This sequence originates from a human donor in good health. The material sequenced was T cells isolated from PBMCs. The rearrangement uses TRBV7-6 and TRBJ2-2, with 7 bases matching TRBD1. In nucleotides, the CDR3 is TGTGCCAGCAGCAACGACAGGGAAAGGTTTCCCGGGGAGCTGTTTTTT. Translation gives CASSNDRERFPGELFF.